The text below deals with one T cell receptor beta chain. Sequencing used immunoSEQ multiplex PCR; TCRdb keeps in-frame clones, though not all of them. In the table there are approximately 37,000 clones, 75% to 95% of which are singletons. Germline CDR1 and CDR2: PRHDT and FYEKMQ (reference sequence). The CDR3 contains 17 residues. V shed 5 bases and J 2 bases; nucleotides not matched to a gene: 10. This sample stems from a study of T cell changes during pregnancy in multiple sclerosis. The V and J genes are TRBV13 and TRBJ2-7; 12 bases map to TRBD2. The clonotype originates from a female donor in good health, enrolled as a control in a pregnancy study. Sequencing used CD4+ T cells from peripheral blood mononuclear cells, obtained in the third trimester of pregnancy. The CDR3 spells CASSPPTLAGGPYEQYF. CDR3 sequence (DNA): TGTGCCAGCAGCCCACCTACCCTAGCGGGAGGGCCCTACGAGCAGTACTTC.